Listed below are T cell receptor beta chains from one sample, sequenced in a study of technical replicates of blood from several donors. Generated by immunoSEQ multiplex PCR, the TCRdb table keeps only in-frame clones and is missing some. This table has about 100,000 clones, 95% appearing once. Sequenced input: T cells isolated from PBMCs. Source of these receptors: a human donor in good health. CDR3s include the opening cysteine and the closing phenylalanine or tryptophan. Fields, in order: CDR3 length, D gene, J gene, V gene, clone size, CDR3 DNA, CDR3 protein. A D gene is named only where the DNA matches it firmly. A row's size may be missing; if present it is once, few, many or a size class.

>11|-|TRBJ2-1|TRBV11-1|-
TGTGCCAGCAGCTTAACAGCTGGTCTGGTCTTC
CASSLTAGLVF
>11|-|TRBJ2-1|TRBV6-1|-
TGTGCCAGCAGTGCGAGCCGAAAGCAGTTCTTC
CASSASRKQFF
>13|TRBD1|TRBJ1-2|TRBV28|-
TGTGCCAGCCAGGGGGACACCGACTATGGCTACACCTTC
CASQGDTDYGYTF
>14|TRBD1|TRBJ2-1|TRBV6-1|-
TGTGCCAGCAGTGGTGGGACAGGGGGCACTGAGCAGTTCTTC
CASSGGTGGTEQFF
>16|-|TRBJ2-1|TRBV6-4|-
TGTGCCAGCAGTGACTCGATCGTCTCCGGGGTCAATGAGCAGTTCTTC
CASSDSIVSGVNEQFF
>16|TRBD1|TRBJ1-3|TRBV14|-
TGTGCCAGCAGCCTTCAGGGGGGCCACTCTGGAAACACCATATATTTT
CASSLQGGHSGNTIYF
>15|TRBD1|TRBJ2-2|TRBV28|-
TGTGCCGGGATGGACAGGGGAGGCCTTACCGGGGAGCTGTTTTTT
CAGMDRGGLTGELFF
>15|-|TRBJ1-2|TRBV2|-
TGTGCCAGCAGTGAATTTCTGCCATACTATGATGGCTACACCTTC
CASSEFLPYYDGYTF
>12|-|TRBJ1-1|TRBV13|few
TGTGCCAGCAGGCTTCCAGGGTCTGAAGCTTTCTTT
CASRLPGSEAFF
>15|-|TRBJ1-1|TRBV6-1|-
TGTGCCAGCAGTGTGGAGGGACTCCCGAGCACTGAAGCTTTCTTT
CASSVEGLPSTEAFF
>15|-|TRBJ2-2|TRBV27|-
TGTGCCAGCAGTTTAAGGTCAGGGAACACCGGGGAGCTGTTTTTT
CASSLRSGNTGELFF
>12|-|TRBJ1-2|TRBV29-1|-
TGCAGCGTTGACCAGGCCAACTATGGCTACACCTTC
CSVDQANYGYTF
>14|TRBD1|TRBJ1-1|TRBV9|-
TGTGCCAGCAGCCAGCAGGGGGGAAGCGCTGAAGCTTTCTTT
CASSQQGGSAEAFF
>14|-|TRBJ1-5|TRBV10-2|-
TGCGCCAGCAGGCCCTCGGGTATCAATCAGCCCCAGCATTTT
CASRPSGINQPQHF
>13|TRBD1|TRBJ2-5|TRBV6-5|-
TGTGCCAGCTCCCGGGACAGGGGTGAGACCCAGTACTTC
CASSRDRGETQYF
>16|-|TRBJ1-1|TRBV9|-
TGTGCCAGCAGCCGAGAGCCCTTTGCGGAGATCGCTGAAGCTTTCTTT
CASSREPFAEIAEAFF
>17|TRBD1|TRBJ1-2|TRBV7-9|-
TGTGCCAGCAGCTTAGGGGACAGGGTGGCGCACGGCTATGGCTACACCTTC
CASSLGDRVAHGYGYTF
>14|-|TRBJ2-7|TRBV7-9|-
TGTGCCAGCAGCTTAGCAAGTGTAGAGTACGAGCAGTACTTC
CASSLASVEYEQYF
>15|-|TRBJ1-1|TRBV6-5|-
TGTGCCAGCAGTTTCACCTTAGGGGGAACGGGTGAAGCTTTCTTT
CASSFTLGGTGEAFF
>17|TRBD1|TRBJ1-1|TRBV14|-
TGTGCCAGCAGCCAAGACGGGATTTACAGGGGGCGGACTGAAGCTTTCTTT
CASSQDGIYRGRTEAFF